This T cell receptor (beta chain) was sequenced during a study of T cell clusters in autoimmune cytopenias. Points from the study as a whole: Comparing secondary cytopenia with chronic lymphocytic leukemia showed no cluster-lack signature, apparently masked by lymphoma repertoire.

TRB was amplified from roughly 270 ng of peripheral blood genomic DNA per sample. The CDR3 runs 16 residues. Looked up from germline, CDR1 is KGHSH and CDR2 is LQKENI. Comment on this clonotype: Its antigen remains unidentified.

TRB was amplified by touch-down multiplex PCR, primer pools A and B combined. With the multiplex PCR reads reprocessed, TCRdb shows one record per CDR3 protein and no DNA. This sample's table has approximately 12,000 distinct CDR3 sequences. A further study also used this sample, focusing on T cell repertoires in aging, cancer and after chemotherapy. From that second work: The whole study produced a dataset of roughly 8.8 million TCR reads. Loss of evenness, beyond lost richness, contributed to age-related TCR diversity decline in cancer patients. Median generation probability rose over the chemotherapy interval in each cancer cohort, suggesting rebound thymic output.

This sequence was found in a human donor in good health. Material: peripheral blood. J is TRBJ2-1 and V is TRBV18; checking the TCRdb D call of TRBD1 is not possible without DNA. CDR3 protein: CASSLWTDLSYNEQFF.